A single sample is the source of the 20 T cell receptor beta chains below, sequenced in a study of cytomegalovirus exposure and HLA in healthy donors (dated by TCRdb to about 2017). The library was obtained by the immunoSEQ multiplex PCR assay. A mixture of 60 forward primers for TCR Vbeta segments and 13 reverse primers for TCR Jbeta segments was used in the multiplex PCR. TCRdb took this table from immuneACCESS and kept in-frame rearrangements with V and J called. Such tables lack part of the clones; where checked against another copy, unresolved V genes explain under half of the gap, and the rest is unexplained. Within this sample are some 200,000 clones, with over 9.5% of them counted one time only. 7.8% of the sample is taken by the ten largest. Sequenced sample: PBMCs. The source of these receptors is a man aged 45-65 years in good health and CMV-seropositive.

There are a few counts of this clone. The V gene is TRBV10-1, the J gene TRBJ2-7; 9 nucleotides match TRBD1. Unmatched junction bases numbered 7, after V lost 6 bases and J lost 4 bases. This CDR3 has 14 amino acids. CDR1 is WNHNN, CDR2 SYGVQD, per germline (reference sequence). CDR3 amino acids: CASRWTGEVYEQYF. CDR3 nucleotide sequence: TGCGCCAGCAGATGGACAGGGGAGGTGTACGAGCAGTACTTC.

The gene calls are TRBV15 and TRBJ2-1; D unresolved. The V and J ends lost 3 bases and 6 bases respectively, with 12 bases between them. CDR1 is LNHNV and CDR2 is YYDKDF in the germline V gene (reference sequence). The CDR3 loop spans 14 amino acids. The CDR3 is CATSREERPNEQFF. The CDR3 DNA reads TGTGCCACCAGCAGGGAAGAGCGTCCCAATGAGCAGTTCTTC.

This clone came up a few times. V usage is TRBV19 and J usage is TRBJ2-2; TRBD2 aligns across 10 bases. Trimming removed 4 bases from V and 5 bases from J; junction bases left unmatched: 7. This CDR3 has 16 residues. The germline V gene has CDR1 LNHDA and CDR2 SQIVND (reference sequence). The CDR3 bases are TGTGCCAGTAGTAGATTAGCGGGGGGTGGAACCGGGGAGCTGTTTTTT. Amino acids: CASSRLAGGGTGELFF.

This clone was observed a few times. V usage is TRBV28 and J usage is TRBJ2-2, with 12 bases lining up with TRBD2. This CDR3 spans 15 amino acids. Looked up from germline, CDR1 is MDHEN and CDR2 is SYDVKM. Unmatched junction bases numbered 5, after V lost 5 bases and J lost 7 bases. CDR3 in DNA: TGTGCCAGCAGTGAGACTAGCGGGGGAGTCGGGGAGCTGTTTTTT. Its translation: CASSETSGGVGELFF.

The V gene is TRBV7-6, the J gene TRBJ2-5; 13 nucleotides align to TRBD2. Germline V gene sequence: CDR1 SGHVS, CDR2 FNYEAQ. The CDR3 runs 16 residues. V shed 3 bases and J 1 base; nucleotides not matched to a gene: 2. CDR3 coding DNA: TGTGCCAGCAGCTTGGGACTAGCGGGGCTCCAAGAGACCCAGTACTTC. Its protein is CASSLGLAGLQETQYF. The full variable domain, completed using reference TRBV7-6 and TRBJ2-5, is GAGVSQSPRYKVTKRGQDVALRCDPISGHVSLYWYRQALGQGPEFLTYFNYEAQQDKSGLPNDRFSAERPEGSISTLTIQRTEQRDSAMYRCASSLGLAGLQETQYFGPGTRLLVL.

This sequence joins TRBV4-1 and TRBJ1-4, with 7 bases lining up with TRBD1. CDR1 and CDR2 (germline): MGHRA, YSYEKL. The CDR3 covers 15 residues. Trimming cost V 5 bases and J 0 bases; bases outside gene matches: 3. CDR3 protein: CASSGQAATNEKLFF. CDR3 nucleotide sequence: TGCGCCAGCAGCGGACAGGCTGCAACTAATGAAAAACTGTTTTTT.

This clone was counted between two and nine times. The V call is TRBV15, the J call TRBJ2-4, with D maybe TRBD1 (6 bases). Per the germline V gene, CDR1 is LNHNV and CDR2 is YYDKDF (reference sequence). The V and J ends lost 3 bases and 7 bases respectively, with 10 bases between them. The CDR3 sequence is 13 residues long. CDR3 protein: CATSSARGNIQYF. The CDR3 nucleotides read TGTGCCACCAGCAGTGCGAGGGGGAACATTCAGTACTTC.

The V and J genes are TRBV18 and TRBJ2-5, with D tentatively TRBD1 (6 bases). The CDR3 is made up of 15 amino acids. From germline, CDR1 is KGHSH and CDR2 LQKENI. V was trimmed by 1 base and J by 1 base, leaving 10 bases between them. In nucleotides, the CDR3 is TGTGCCAGCTCACCACTGCAGGGGCCCCAAGAGACCCAGTACTTC. This sequence encodes CASSPLQGPQETQYF.

The rearrangement uses TRBV7-6 and TRBJ2-5; D remains ambiguous. CDR3 length: 14 amino acids. Germline V gene data show CDR1 as SGHVS and CDR2 as FNYEAQ. Trimming left V 1 base short and J 0 bases short, with 6 bases between. CDR3 sequence (DNA): TGTGCCAGCAGCTTAGTCTCAGACCAAGAGACCCAGTACTTC. The encoded protein is CASSLVSDQETQYF.

In its sample, this clone was seen a few times. This rearrangement joins TRBV30 to TRBJ1-1; 8 bases line up with TRBD1. The CDR3 sequence is 12 residues long. Trimming removed 3 bases from V and 10 bases from J; junction bases left unmatched: 7. Germline CDR1 GTSNPN, CDR2 SVGIG (reference sequence). For the CDR3, the DNA is TGTGCCTGGAGCTTACTAGGACAGGGAGCTTTCTTT. This translates into CAWSLLGQGAFF.

The genes are TRBV6-6 and TRBJ1-5; 10 nucleotides align to TRBD1. The germline gives CDR1 MNHNY, CDR2 SVGAGI (reference sequence). V lost 6 bases and J lost 6; bases outside the gene matches: 11. The CDR3 contains 16 residues. The CDR3 sequence is CASRPHGTGDFQPQHF. In DNA, the CDR3 is TGTGCCAGCAGGCCCCACGGGACAGGGGATTTTCAGCCCCAGCATTTT.

The sample holds a few counts of this clone. The chain has TRBV7-6 and TRBJ2-3; 12 bases fit TRBD2. CDR1 SGHVS and CDR2 FNYEAQ come from the germline V gene. The CDR3 extends over 18 amino acids. The junction had 5 bases not matched to a gene; V was cut back by 1 base and J by 0 bases. The CDR3 sequence is CASSLVASGGASTDTQYF. For the CDR3, the DNA is TGTGCCAGCAGCTTAGTCGCTAGCGGGGGGGCCAGCACAGATACGCAGTATTTT.

This chain uses TRBV11-3 with TRBJ1-3, with unresolved D. V lost 7 bases and J 1 base, leaving 23 bases between the germline ends. This CDR3 has 18 amino acids. In germline, CDR1 is SGHNT, CDR2 YENEEA. CDR3 in amino acids: CASNYGWRDPRSGNTIYF. The CDR3 DNA is TGTGCCAGCAACTATGGGTGGCGGGATCCGAGGTCTGGAAACACCATATATTTT.

The CDR3 here is CASSLGRGLGYTF. CDR3 DNA sequence: TGTGCCAGCAGTTTGGGCAGGGGCCTTGGCTACACCTTC. The chain carries TRBV27 and TRBJ1-2, with D perhaps TRBD1 (6 bases). Germline V gene data show CDR1 as MNHEY and CDR2 as SMNVEV (reference sequence). The V end lost 3 bases, the J end lost 7 bases, and 12 bases lay between the germline ends. This CDR3 spans 13 amino acids.

This chain uses TRBV19 with TRBJ2-7; 7 nucleotides line up with TRBD2. In germline, CDR1 is LNHDA, CDR2 SQIVND (reference sequence). The ends lost 4 bases at V and 1 base at J; junction bases unmatched: 7. The CDR3 extends over 15 amino acids. CDR3: CASSKGGGVSYEQYF. CDR3 coding DNA: TGTGCCAGTAGTAAGGGCGGGGGAGTTTCCTACGAGCAGTACTTC.

This clone was recorded a few times. Other DNA sequences in this sample translate to the same CDR3. V gene TRBV7-2 combines with J gene TRBJ1-5; D is undetermined. Germline V gene sequence: CDR1 SGHTA, CDR2 FQGNSA. The CDR3 totals 13 residues. V gave up 3 bases and J gave up 4 bases, with 7 bases separating them. The CDR3 region has the DNA TGTGCCAGCAGCTTTCGCGGGAATCAGCCCCAGCATTTT. The encoded protein is CASSFRGNQPQHF.

The table lists this clone with a few counts. The chain joins TRBV4-3 to TRBJ2-5; 7 bases fit TRBD2. The germline CDR1 and CDR2 sequences are LGHNA and YSLEER. J gave up 3 bases and V 0 bases, and 7 bases lay outside the gene matches. The CDR3 spans 16 residues. The CDR3 region is CASSQDGLGREETQYF. The DNA for the CDR3 is TGCGCCAGCAGCCAAGATGGACTGGGGAGGGAAGAGACCCAGTACTTC.

The chain uses TRBV6-5 and TRBJ1-4; D remains unclear. The CDR3 runs to 16 residues. Germline V gene lookup returns CDR1 MNHEY and CDR2 SVGAGI. Trimming stripped 2 bases from V and 0 bases from J, with 10 bases between. The CDR3 DNA follows: TGTGCCAGCAGTTACCTCCCAGTTGCAACTAATGAAAAACTGTTTTTT. Translated, it gives CASSYLPVATNEKLFF.

This sequence joins TRBV6-5 and TRBJ2-1; perhaps TRBD1 as D (6 bases). Germline V lookup: CDR1 MNHEY, CDR2 SVGAGI. The CDR3 consists of 15 residues. Trimming took off 5 bases at V and 4 bases at J, with 15 bases between the two ends. CDR3 sequence (DNA): TGTGCCAGCAGTCGCACTAGGACAGTATACAATGAGCAGTTCTTC. This encodes CASSRTRTVYNEQFF.

In DNA form, the CDR3 reads TGTGCCAGCAGCTTTGGGAGAACCTACAATGAGCAGTTCTTC. It encodes CASSFGRTYNEQFF. V and J are TRBV5-8 and TRBJ2-1; possible D gene TRBD2, 5 bases. Germline lookup yields CDR1 SGHTS and CDR2 YDEGEE. V was shortened by 2 bases and J by 2 bases, with 8 bases between the two germline ends. There are 14 residues in the CDR3.